The 31 T cell receptor beta chains given below trace back to one sample, sequenced in a study of blood T cell repertoires in COVID-19. The assay was immunoSEQ multiplex PCR, and TCRdb's table has in-frame clones only and misses some. This table holds about 440,000 clones, roughly 89% found once. What was sequenced was peripheral blood. Receptors were obtained from a woman aged 25 to 39 with acute or convalescent COVID-19.

The rearrangement links TRBV7-9 to TRBJ2-5; D is possibly TRBD1 (6 bases). The CDR3 is 12 amino acids. Germline CDR1 SEHNR, CDR2 FQNEAQ (reference sequence). The V gene lost 5 bases and the J gene lost 9 bases, with 13 bases spanning the gap. CDR3 in DNA: TGTGCCAGCAGCGGGACACTTTTCGCCCAGTACTTC. It is translated as CASSGTLFAQYF.

The J gene is TRBJ2-3, the V gene TRBV2; 11 bases align to TRBD2. The ends lost 6 bases at V and 5 bases at J; junction bases unmatched: 7. This CDR3 comprises 15 residues. From germline, CDR1 is SNHLY and CDR2 FYNNEI. The CDR3 bases are TGTGCCAGCAGCCTAGCGGGGGGAATGGTAGATACGCAGTATTTT. Encoded protein: CASSLAGGMVDTQYF. The complete variable domain, with remaining parts taken from reference TRBV2 and TRBJ2-3, reads EPEVTQTPSHQVTQMGQEVILRCVPISNHLYFYWYRQILGQKVEFLVSFYNNEISEKSEIFDDQFSVERPDGSNFTLKIRSTKLEDSAMYFCASSLAGGMVDTQYFGPGTRLTVL.

V and J are TRBV14 and TRBJ2-5, with 9 positions matching TRBD2. This CDR3 is 19 amino acids long. Germline V gene sequence: CDR1 SGHDN, CDR2 FVKESK. V gave up 1 base and J gave up 2 bases; unmatched junction bases: 14. CDR3 sequence reads: CASSQAKRGARLGQETQYF. The CDR3 DNA sequence: TGTGCCAGCAGCCAAGCCAAGCGGGGGGCACGATTAGGACAAGAGACCCAGTACTTC.

The V and J genes are TRBV18 and TRBJ1-2; D ambiguous. Germline loops: CDR1 KGHSH, CDR2 LQKENI. V gave up 2 bases and J gave up 5 bases, with 12 bases separating them. This CDR3 spans 14 amino acids. CDR3 region: CASSPSSGYYGYTF. CDR3 DNA sequence: TGTGCCAGCTCACCATCCTCAGGATATTATGGCTACACCTTC.

The chain couples TRBV6-6 to TRBJ1-2; TRBD1 is a possible D gene (6 bases). Germline loops: CDR1 MNHNY, CDR2 SVGAGI (reference sequence). The CDR3 is 13 residues long. Trimming shortened V by 5 bases and J by 2 bases, and 9 bases separated the two germline ends. CDR3 sequence reads: CASSPGQNYGYTF. The CDR3 coding sequence is TGTGCCAGCAGTCCAGGACAGAACTATGGCTACACCTTC.

V gene TRBV5-1 combines with J gene TRBJ1-1; perhaps TRBD1 as D (5 bases). The CDR3 spans 14 residues. Germline V gene data show CDR1 as SGHRS and CDR2 as YFSETQ. V was trimmed by 2 bases and J by 3 bases, leaving 11 bases between them. The CDR3, as DNA: TGCGCCAGCAGCTTACGGGGGGAAGACACTGAAGCTTTCTTT. Residues: CASSLRGEDTEAFF.

The V gene is TRBV3-1 (or the pseudogene TRBV3-2), the J gene TRBJ2-4, with a weak D call TRBD2 (6 bases). The ends were cut back, 0 bases at V and 3 bases at J, with 9 bases in the middle. The germline V gene has CDR1 LGHDT and CDR2 YNNKEL (reference sequence). This CDR3 region has 15 residues. This CDR3 is CASSQDGGSKNIQYF. CDR3 coding DNA: TGTGCCAGCAGCCAAGATGGGGGGAGCAAAAACATTCAGTACTTC.

The V call is TRBV19, the J call TRBJ1-5, with 7 nucleotides matching TRBD1. This CDR3 comprises 13 residues. V was pared by 7 bases and J by 9 bases, with 9 bases of the junction left unmatched. Germline CDR1 is LNHDA and CDR2 is SQIVND (reference sequence). CDR3 coding DNA: TGTGCCAGTAAGGGACAGAATGCAGCGCCCCAGCATTTT. This gives the protein CASKGQNAAPQHF.

This clone has a single count. V and J are TRBV29-1 and TRBJ2-5, with D possibly matching TRBD1 (6 bases). V shed 7 bases and J shed 0 bases, with 12 bases lying between them. The CDR3 contains 13 residues. The germline V gene encodes CDR1 SQVTM and CDR2 ANQGSEA. CDR3 DNA: TGCAGCGCCTCCCGACAGGACCAAGAGACCCAGTACTTC. It codes for CSASRQDQETQYF.

The chain recombines TRBV30 with TRBJ2-3; 9 bases are shared with TRBD1. CDR3 length: 15 residues. The V and J ends lost 2 bases and 2 bases, in that order; junction bases with no gene match: 5. From germline, CDR1 is GTSNPN and CDR2 SVGIG (reference sequence). CDR3 DNA: TGTGCCTGGAGTTATACAGGGGGCGTCACAGATACGCAGTATTTT. It yields the protein CAWSYTGGVTDTQYF.

This clone was observed a handful of times. V is TRBV6-5 and J is TRBJ1-6, with D possibly TRBD1 on 6 matching bases. The germline V and J ends were trimmed by 6 bases and 5 bases, with 14 bases remaining between them. The germline V gene has CDR1 MNHEY and CDR2 SVGAGI. CDR3 length: 15 residues. The CDR3 region is CASSRQEKHNSPLHF. CDR3 nucleotide sequence: TGTGCCAGCAGCCGACAGGAAAAACATAATTCACCCCTCCACTTT.

V usage is TRBV25-1 and J usage is TRBJ1-5; D not certain. CDR1 is MGHDK and CDR2 is SYGVNS in the germline V gene. Trimming left V 1 base short and J 13 bases short, with 11 bases between. The CDR3 has 12 residues. CDR3 DNA sequence: TGTGCCAGCAGTGAATTTGCAGGAAGTCAGCATTTT. Encoded protein: CASSEFAGSQHF. The full variable domain, in which reference TRBV25-1 and TRBJ1-5 provide the parts outside the CDR3, is EADIYQTPRYLVIGTGKKITLECSQTMGHDKMYWYQQDPGMELHLIHYSYGVNSTEKGDLSSESTVSRIRTEHFPLTLESARPSHTSQYLCASSEFAGSQHFGDGTRLSIL.

The chain is built from TRBV29-1 and TRBJ1-5, with 10 bases fitting TRBD1. Germline assignment: CDR1 SQVTM and CDR2 ANQGSEA. CDR3 length equals 16 residues. Unmatched junction bases numbered 11, after V lost 5 bases and J lost 4 bases. The CDR3 protein is CSVLVYGTGVNQPQHF. The CDR3 coding sequence is TGCAGCGTTCTTGTCTACGGGACAGGGGTGAATCAGCCCCAGCATTTT.

Here the CDR3 reads CASSQQFSYEQYF. DNA of the CDR3: TGTGCCAGCAGCCAACAGTTCTCCTACGAGCAGTACTTC. This sequence joins TRBV3-1 (or the pseudogene TRBV3-2) and TRBJ2-7, with D unresolved. Germline V gene sequence: CDR1 LGHDT, CDR2 YNNKEL (reference sequence). Trimming removed 2 bases from V and 0 bases from J, with 5 bases in between. The CDR3 covers 13 residues.

The rearrangement joins TRBV27 to TRBJ2-1, with 8 bases fitting TRBD1. CDR3 size: 15 residues. J was trimmed by 5 bases and V by 6 bases; bases with no gene match: 9. Looked up from germline, CDR1 is MNHEY and CDR2 is SMNVEV (reference sequence). CDR3 in DNA: TGTGCCAGCAGGACCCCCCGGACAGGGAACAATGAGCAGTTCTTC. This gives the protein CASRTPRTGNNEQFF.

Turning to this clone: Other DNA sequences in this specimen translate into the identical CDR3. The chain employs TRBV12-3 or TRBV12-4 and TRBJ1-1, with a possible D match to TRBD1 (5 bases). CDR3 length equals 13 residues. The V end lost 2 bases, the J end lost 4 bases, and 8 bases lay between the germline ends. The CDR3 region has the DNA TGTGCCAGCAGTTTACAGGGCAGCACTGAAGCTTTCTTT. Its protein is CASSLQGSTEAFF.

The rearrangement joins TRBV15 to TRBJ1-5; tentatively, D is TRBD1 (5 bases). Germline V gives CDR1 LNHNV, CDR2 YYDKDF (reference sequence). CDR3 length equals 14 residues. Trimming took 8 bases from V and 0 from J, leaving 11 bases between them. The CDR3 reads CATGRGDSNQPQHF. The CDR3 DNA sequence: TGTGCCACCGGGAGGGGTGATAGCAATCAGCCCCAGCATTTT. Full variable domain (missing parts from reference TRBV15 and TRBJ1-5): DAMVIQNPRYQVTQFGKPVTLSCSQTLNHNVMYWYQQKSSQAPKLLFHYYDKDFNNEADTPDNFQSRRPNTSFCFLDIRSPGLGDTAMYLCATGRGDSNQPQHFGDGTRLSIL.

This chain joins TRBV18 and TRBJ2-1; D is perhaps TRBD2 (6 bases). The CDR3 runs 16 residues. The germline CDR1 and CDR2 sequences are KGHSH and LQKENI. V was pared by 3 bases and J by 5 bases, with 17 bases between. CDR3 DNA sequence: TGTGCCAGCTCACCGGCCGTGGCGGGGAGAGACAATGAGCAGTTCTTC. It is translated as CASSPAVAGRDNEQFF.

This clone occurred once. The genes are TRBV7-8 and TRBJ1-5; D gene ambiguous. The CDR3 totals 13 residues. V lost 1 base and J lost 4, with 5 bases in between. CDR1 and CDR2 (germline): SGHVS, FQNEAQ. Here the CDR3 reads CASSLVSNQPQHF. The CDR3 DNA follows: TGTGCCAGCAGCTTAGTTAGTAATCAGCCCCAGCATTTT.

The CDR3, as DNA: TGTGCCAGCAGCCTCTCCTCGTGGGACAGGGATCGTGAAAAACTGTTTTTT. This encodes CASSLSSWDRDREKLFF. The V and J genes are TRBV3-1 (or the pseudogene TRBV3-2) and TRBJ1-4; 9 positions match TRBD1. The CDR3 is 17 residues long. Germline CDR1 reads LGHDT; CDR2 reads YNNKEL (reference sequence). Trimming took 4 bases from V and 7 from J; bases not matched to a gene: 13.

The rearrangement joins TRBV6-1 to TRBJ2-7, with TRBD1 matching 7 bases. CDR1 is MNHNS and CDR2 is SASEGT in the germline V gene. This CDR3 comprises 14 residues. The J segment lost 3 bases and the V segment lost 2 bases, leaving 4 bases of the junction unmatched. The CDR3 reads CASSERQGVYEQYF. In DNA form, the CDR3 reads TGTGCCAGCAGTGAAAGACAGGGAGTCTACGAGCAGTACTTC.

The chain links TRBV3-1 (or the pseudogene TRBV3-2) to TRBJ2-5; 10 nucleotides align to TRBD2. Germline V lookup: CDR1 LGHDT, CDR2 YNNKEL (reference sequence). J was trimmed by 1 base and V by 5 bases; bases with no gene match: 10. The CDR3 consists of 17 residues. The CDR3 nucleotides are TGTGCCAGCAGCTATAGGACTAGCGGAGAACTCCAAGAGACCCAGTACTTC. Translation gives CASSYRTSGELQETQYF.

Many counts were recorded for this clone. This chain uses TRBV7-6 with TRBJ2-3; 7 nucleotides align to TRBD2. This CDR3 comprises 15 residues. CDR1 and CDR2 from the germline V gene are SGHVS and FNYEAQ. V trimming: 2 bases; J trimming: 5 bases; junction bases outside the gene matches: 7. CDR3 protein: CASSLSPTGGDTQYF. The CDR3 bases are TGTGCCAGCAGCTTATCCCCCACGGGGGGAGATACGCAGTATTTT.

This chain links TRBV5-1 with TRBJ2-3; 9 positions agree with TRBD2. There are 15 residues in the CDR3. Germline-derived CDR1 and CDR2 are SGHRS and YFSETQ. Losses at the gene ends were 3 bases for V and 2 bases for J; bases not matched to a gene: 4. The CDR3 here is CASSSGLAFTDTQYF. In nucleotides, the CDR3 is TGCGCCAGCAGCTCGGGACTAGCTTTCACAGATACGCAGTATTTT.

The V gene is TRBV10-1, the J gene TRBJ2-3; D may be TRBD2 (5 bases). The germline V and J ends were trimmed by 1 base and 8 bases, with 19 bases remaining between them. CDR3 length: 16 amino acids. Germline loops: CDR1 WNHNN, CDR2 SYGVQD (reference sequence). The CDR3 DNA reads TGCGCCAGCAGTGAGTTCGTAGGGAGCGGTGGTTTTACGCAGTATTTT. Translating it yields CASSEFVGSGGFTQYF.

The chain couples TRBV7-9 to TRBJ1-3, with TRBD1 as a possible D gene (5 bases). V was shortened by 0 bases and J by 0 bases, with 12 bases between the two germline ends. The CDR3 runs to 17 residues. The germline V gene encodes CDR1 SEHNR and CDR2 FQNEAQ (reference sequence). DNA of the CDR3: TGTGCCAGCAGCTTAGCGCTCGGGGGAATCTCTGGAAACACCATATATTTT. Its translation: CASSLALGGISGNTIYF.

This chain uses TRBV9 with TRBJ2-2, with TRBD1 matching over 9 bases. Germline V gene lookup returns CDR1 SGDLS and CDR2 YYNGEE. The CDR3 length is 16 residues. The trim removed 2 bases at V and 1 base at J, leaving 3 bases unmatched. The CDR3 DNA is TGTGCCAGCAGCGTCAGACAGGGGGAGAACACCGGGGAGCTGTTTTTT. Amino acids: CASSVRQGENTGELFF.

The V and J genes are TRBV4-2 and TRBJ2-5; 8 bases line up with TRBD2. There are 16 residues in the CDR3. CDR1 and CDR2 (germline): LGHNA, YNFKEQ. V lost 0 bases, J lost 4 bases, and 7 bases stayed unmatched. The CDR3 loop reads CASSQDAGGGRETQYF. The CDR3 coding sequence is TGTGCCAGCAGCCAAGATGCGGGCGGGGGGCGAGAGACCCAGTACTTC.

Notes on this clone: Different DNA sequences within this sample yield the same CDR3. The rearrangement uses TRBV24-1 and TRBJ2-3; D unclear. The CDR3 is made up of 12 amino acids. CDR1 is KGHDR, CDR2 SFDVKD, per germline. V lost 3 bases and J lost 3, with 3 bases in between. CDR3 sequence: CATSDPTDTQYF. The CDR3 nucleotides read TGTGCCACCAGTGATCCAACAGATACGCAGTATTTT.

V gene TRBV5-6 combines with J gene TRBJ2-1; a possible D gene is TRBD1 (7 bases). The germline V gene encodes CDR1 SGHDT and CDR2 YYEEEE. The V end was cut by 4 bases, the J end by 8 bases, with 28 bases between. This CDR3 comprises 18 residues. The CDR3 DNA sequence: TGTGCCAGCAGCCGGGAATGGGACAGACTGCGGGGCCGACATGAGCAGTTCTTC. It is translated as CASSREWDRLRGRHEQFF.

The chain carries TRBV18 and TRBJ1-5; 8 bases line up with TRBD1. The CDR3 is made up of 17 amino acids. V was pared by 4 bases and J by 3 bases, with 11 bases of the junction left unmatched. Germline values: CDR1 KGHSH, CDR2 LQKENI. The CDR3 nucleotides are TGTGCCAGCTCACGGTTTCGGACAGGGCGGGACAATCAGCCCCAGCATTTT. Its translation: CASSRFRTGRDNQPQHF.